The rows below give T cell receptor beta chains drawn from one sample of a study of T cells after yellow fever vaccination. In TCRdb, the 5' RACE reads were re-called with MiXCR into one record per CDR3 protein. The sample consists of 80,000 to 100,000 distinct CDR3 sequences, approximately 6.3% of them appearing once. This sample comprised CD8+ T cells sorted from PBMCs, obtained 10 days after the yellow fever booster vaccination. Receptors were obtained from a man younger than 30 who received the YFV17D yellow fever vaccine. The CDR3 runs from the conserved cysteine through the conserved F or W. D genes are given only for firm matches. Size values are once, few and many counts, or a class for expanded clones, and some rows have none.

TRBV29-1,TRBJ2-3,few,-,CSAGGPASDTQYF,TGCAGCGCTGGGGGGCCGGCGTCAGATACGCAGTATTTT
TRBV5-1,TRBJ1-2,-,TRBD1,CASSSGQGKSAFGYTF,TGCGCCAGCAGCTCAGGACAGGGAAAGAGCGCGTTCGGCTACACCTTC
TRBV5-1,TRBJ1-3,-,-,CASSFWWGSGNTIYF,TGCGCCAGCAGCTTTTGGTGGGGCTCTGGAAACACCATATATTTT
TRBV7-2,TRBJ1-1,few,TRBD1,CASSLRAGGPEVFF,TGTGCCAGCAGCTTACGGGCAGGGGGCCCTGAAGTTTTCTTT
TRBV5-1,TRBJ2-1,-,-,CASSLNPGLNNEQFF,TGCGCCAGCAGCCTCAATCCGGGACTCAACAATGAGCAGTTCTTC
TRBV20-1,TRBJ2-1,few,-,CSANPLVSSYNEQFF,TGCAGTGCCAACCCTCTAGTTAGCTCCTACAATGAGCAGTTCTTC
TRBV7-3,TRBJ2-7,many,-,CASSLDSGPYEQYF,TGTGCCAGCAGCCTCGATTCTGGTCCCTACGAGCAGTACTTC
TRBV7-2,TRBJ1-6,few,-,CASSLGIGADNSPLHF,TGTGCCAGCAGCTTAGGGATAGGGGCGGACAATTCACCCCTCCACTTT
TRBV4-1,TRBJ2-2,-,-,CASSPGRRTGELFF,TGCGCCAGCAGTCCGGGCCGTCGCACCGGGGAGCTGTTTTTT
TRBV13,TRBJ2-7,-,-,CASSPGSSYEQYF,TGTGCCAGCAGCCCGGGGTCCTCCTACGAGCAGTACTTC
TRBV19,TRBJ1-2,-,-,CASSEDGTLNYGYTF,TGTGCCAGTAGTGAGGACGGGACTCTTAACTATGGCTACACCTTC
TRBV27,TRBJ1-5,-,TRBD1,CASRLTGGQPQHF,TGTGCCAGCAGACTAACAGGGGGTCAGCCCCAGCATTTT
TRBV7-9,TRBJ2-3,-,-,CASTPLGAARTDTQYF,TGTGCCAGCACCCCCCTGGGGGCTGCGCGCACAGATACGCAGTATTTT
TRBV29-1,TRBJ2-5,-,-,CSVVQGLGDQETQYF,TGCAGCGTTGTCCAGGGGTTGGGGGACCAAGAGACCCAGTACTTC
TRBV5-6,TRBJ1-6,-,-,CASRLEAVNSPLHF,TGTGCCAGCAGGCTGGAGGCAGTCAATTCACCCCTCCACTTT
TRBV7-9,TRBJ2-1,many,-,CASSRRYNEQFF,TGTGCCAGCAGCCGGCGATACAATGAGCAGTTCTTC
TRBV7-8,TRBJ2-5,many,TRBD2,CASSPYHRGVEETQYF,TGTGCCAGCAGCCCGTACCATCGGGGGGTCGAAGAGACCCAGTACTTC
TRBV24-1,TRBJ1-2,few,-,CATSDGVRVLADTF,TGTGCCACCAGCGACGGGGTAAGGGTCCTCGCGGACACCTTC
TRBV19,TRBJ1-5,-,TRBD1,CASRTGGRNQPQHF,TGTGCCAGTCGGACAGGGGGACGCAATCAGCCCCAGCATTTT
TRBV27,TRBJ2-6,-,-,CASSVRGPGANVLTF,TGTGCCAGCAGTGTTAGGGGCCCTGGGGCCAACGTCCTGACTTTC
TRBV5-5,TRBJ1-4,few,-,CASSLFGTTNEKLFF,TGTGCCAGCAGCTTGTTCGGTACAACTAATGAAAAACTGTTTTTT
TRBV20-1,TRBJ1-5,few,TRBD1,CSARGTGGLEPQHF,TGCAGTGCTAGAGGAACAGGGGGCCTAGAGCCCCAGCATTTT
TRBV11-2,TRBJ2-7,-,-,CASSLGLALTVYEQYF,TGTGCCAGCAGCTTAGGTCTAGCTCTTACAGTGTACGAGCAGTACTTC
TRBV6-5,TRBJ2-6,few,TRBD1,CASSYSSTGAGANVLTF,TGTGCCAGCAGTTACTCGTCAACAGGGGCCGGGGCCAACGTCCTGACTTTC
TRBV7-2,TRBJ2-5,-,TRBD2,CASSLWLAGGETQYF,TGTGCCAGCAGCTTATGGCTAGCGGGGGGAGAGACCCAGTACTTC
TRBV7-6,TRBJ2-3,many,TRBD2,CASSSGTSGTDTQYF,TGTGCCAGCAGCTCCGGGACTAGCGGCACAGATACGCAGTATTTT
TRBV15,TRBJ2-5,-,-,CATSRSRTDPGETQYF,TGTGCCACCAGCAGATCTCGGACAGACCCGGGGGAGACCCAGTACTTC
TRBV5-6,TRBJ2-3,-,-,CASSFKGTDTQYF,TGTGCCAGCAGCTTTAAGGGAACAGATACGCAGTATTTT
TRBV6-6,TRBJ2-7,many,-,CASTWGTEQYF,TGTGCCAGCACTTGGGGGACGGAGCAGTACTTC
TRBV10-2,TRBJ2-1,few,TRBD2,CASSVLAGGWNEQFF,TGCGCCAGCAGTGTACTAGCGGGTGGATGGAATGAGCAGTTCTTC
TRBV12-3/TRBV12-4,TRBJ2-3,-,-,CASSSGTPELTDTQYF,TGTGCCAGCAGTTCCGGGACTCCAGAGCTAACAGATACGCAGTATTTT
TRBV7-2,TRBJ2-2,-,TRBD1,CASIRDRGYTGELFF,TGTGCCAGCATCCGGGACAGGGGTTACACCGGGGAGCTGTTTTTT
TRBV27,TRBJ1-1,-,-,CASSSAGSGLTTEAFF,TGTGCCAGCAGTTCGGCAGGGTCAGGGTTGACCACTGAAGCTTTCTTT
TRBV12-3/TRBV12-4,TRBJ2-5,-,-,CASSRGDQRQETQYF,TGTGCCAGCAGCCGGGGAGATCAGCGCCAAGAGACCCAGTACTTC
TRBV27,TRBJ2-5,many,TRBD2,CASRGLAGETQYF,TGTGCCAGCAGAGGACTAGCGGGAGAGACCCAGTACTTC
TRBV2,TRBJ2-2,many,-,CASSDRDYTGELFF,TGTGCCAGCAGTGACAGGGATTACACCGGGGAGCTGTTTTTT
TRBV7-9,TRBJ2-5,-,-,CASSSLDTQETQYF,TGTGCCAGCAGCTCGCTGGACACCCAAGAGACCCAGTACTTC
TRBV4-3,TRBJ2-1,-,-,CASSKGVNEQFF,TGCGCCAGCAGCAAAGGGGTGAATGAGCAGTTCTTC
TRBV29-1,TRBJ2-7,many,-,CSAGEGASSYEQYF,TGCAGCGCTGGGGAGGGGGCTAGCTCCTACGAGCAGTACTTC
TRBV9,TRBJ2-1,few,-,CASSVAGDWVPFF,TGTGCCAGCAGCGTAGCCGGTGATTGGGTGCCGTTCTTC
TRBV4-1,TRBJ1-1,-,TRBD1,CASSPLGTGSTKNTEAFF,TGCGCCAGCAGCCCGTTAGGGACAGGGTCTACTAAGAACACTGAAGCTTTCTTT
TRBV7-9,TRBJ2-7,many,-,CASSFGGSSYEQYF,TGTGCCAGCAGCTTTGGGGGTAGCTCCTACGAGCAGTACTTC
TRBV12-3/TRBV12-4,TRBJ1-6,many,TRBD1,CASSYGTGGIFSPLHF,TGTGCCAGCAGTTACGGGACAGGGGGAATCTTTTCACCCCTCCACTTT
TRBV12-3/TRBV12-4,TRBJ1-4,-,-,CASSPSGVWGEKLFF,TGTGCCAGCAGTCCCTCGGGGGTCTGGGGTGAAAAACTGTTTTTT
TRBV5-5,TRBJ2-5,few,TRBD2,CASSSSLGGMEETQYF,TGTGCCAGCTCCAGTTCGCTCGGGGGGATGGAGGAGACCCAGTACTTC
TRBV4-1,TRBJ1-2,few,-,CASSHLEPFDGYTF,TGCGCCAGCAGCCATCTCGAACCGTTCGATGGCTACACCTTC
TRBV5-1,TRBJ2-2,-,TRBD1,CASSAGTGANTGELFF,TGCGCCAGCAGCGCCGGGACAGGGGCGAACACCGGGGAGCTGTTTTTT
TRBV5-1,TRBJ2-1,-,-,CASSLAFGVSSYNEQFF,TGCGCCAGCAGCTTGGCCTTCGGCGTGAGCTCCTACAATGAGCAGTTCTTC
TRBV6-5,TRBJ1-2,few,-,CASSYGGGVGGYTF,TGTGCCAGCAGTTACGGTGGGGGTGTCGGTGGCTACACCTTC